This TCR beta chain was identified in a study of early T cells in non-severe SARS-CoV-2 infection. In TCRdb, the 5' RACE reads were re-called with MiXCR into one record per CDR3 protein. The repertoire holds about 69,000 distinct CDR3 sequences, with 11% as singletons. V lost 7 bases and J 4 bases, leaving 17 bases between the germline ends. The CDR3 has 15 residues. Germline lookup yields CDR1 SNHLY and CDR2 FYNNEI. Sequenced material: whole blood, taken at baseline. The receptor comes from an adult who was a healthcare worker with PCR-confirmed SARS-CoV-2 infection or an uninfected control (not recorded which). The chain carries TRBV2 and TRBJ2-1; possible D gene TRBD1, 6 bases. The CDR3 sequence: CASTDRGRGYNEQFF. CDR3 in DNA: TGTGCCAGCACCGATAGAGGCAGGGGTTACAATGAGCAGTTCTTC.